Listed below are T cell receptor beta chains from one sample, sequenced in a study of blood T cell repertoires in COVID-19. Sequencing used immunoSEQ multiplex PCR; TCRdb keeps in-frame clones, though not all of them. The table lists some 190,000 clones, around 85% of them singletons. Source material: peripheral blood. Receptors were obtained from a man older than 75 with COVID-19, enrolled during active disease. CDR3s leave out the opening cysteine and the closing phenylalanine or tryptophan. The D gene is left open where the match is weak.

v_gene: TRBV10-3; d_gene: NA; CDR3aa: AISEQAIEQPQH
v_gene: TRBV29-1; d_gene: NA; CDR3aa: SVGRLQETQY
v_gene: TRBV10-3; d_gene: NA; CDR3aa: AISLRGNTIY
v_gene: TRBV6-2/TRBV6-3; d_gene: TRBD1; CDR3aa: ASSLAGGWYEQY
v_gene: TRBV18; d_gene: TRBD1; CDR3aa: ASSLSTGGNEKLF
v_gene: TRBV28; d_gene: NA; CDR3aa: ASSVDSFMNTEAF
v_gene: TRBV15; d_gene: TRBD1; CDR3aa: ATSRERQGEEKLF
v_gene: TRBV10-3; d_gene: NA; CDR3aa: AISESLEPPLH
v_gene: TRBV5-1; d_gene: TRBD2; CDR3aa: ASSWPGAGNEQF
v_gene: TRBV20-1; d_gene: NA; CDR3aa: SASTPNYGYT
v_gene: TRBV3-1/TRBV3-2; d_gene: TRBD1; CDR3aa: ASSQDIRDRGINYGYT
v_gene: TRBV27; d_gene: NA; CDR3aa: ASSLSAVLNTEAF
v_gene: TRBV6-5; d_gene: NA; CDR3aa: ASNNRAVSYEQY
v_gene: TRBV5-6; d_gene: NA; CDR3aa: ASSSDNEQF
v_gene: TRBV6-5; d_gene: TRBD2; CDR3aa: ASSSTSGDQETQY
v_gene: TRBV3-1/TRBV3-2; d_gene: NA; CDR3aa: ASSQDRDQPQH
v_gene: TRBV6-6; d_gene: TRBD1; CDR3aa: ASSPGQGGSPLH
v_gene: TRBV4-1; d_gene: NA; CDR3aa: ASSQDMGGYTQY
v_gene: TRBV19; d_gene: NA; CDR3aa: ASSTNGVNYGYT
v_gene: TRBV5-1; d_gene: NA; CDR3aa: ASSFGRGNTDTQY
v_gene: TRBV7-2; d_gene: NA; CDR3aa: ASSLVSTGKL
v_gene: TRBV10-3; d_gene: NA; CDR3aa: AIRQVSTGELF
v_gene: TRBV7-2; d_gene: TRBD1; CDR3aa: ASSLLDRGGSPLH
v_gene: TRBV7-9; d_gene: TRBD1; CDR3aa: ASSSTGGGQPQH
v_gene: TRBV5-5; d_gene: NA; CDR3aa: ASSWEQGSGSPLH
v_gene: TRBV6-1; d_gene: NA; CDR3aa: ASSEDRVPRGGYT
v_gene: TRBV2; d_gene: NA; CDR3aa: ASSVERDGGYGYT
v_gene: TRBV6-6; d_gene: NA; CDR3aa: ASSPRQSRNTEAF
v_gene: TRBV19; d_gene: TRBD2; CDR3aa: ASSITTSGRYNEQF
v_gene: TRBV19; d_gene: NA; CDR3aa: ASTTWGGNSPLH
v_gene: TRBV5-1; d_gene: TRBD2; CDR3aa: ASSLSVSGGTDTQY
v_gene: TRBV5-1; d_gene: NA; CDR3aa: ASSSQGGGTEAF
v_gene: TRBV19; d_gene: NA; CDR3aa: ASSIRGSGNTIY
v_gene: TRBV15; d_gene: NA; CDR3aa: ATSGPGIANEKLF
v_gene: TRBV19; d_gene: TRBD2; CDR3aa: ATSSGGQSTDTQY
v_gene: TRBV6-5; d_gene: TRBD1; CDR3aa: ASSRDRSPYEQY
v_gene: TRBV6-6; d_gene: NA; CDR3aa: ASSYSGPGTRHEQY
v_gene: TRBV7-8; d_gene: NA; CDR3aa: ASSLVEDTEAF